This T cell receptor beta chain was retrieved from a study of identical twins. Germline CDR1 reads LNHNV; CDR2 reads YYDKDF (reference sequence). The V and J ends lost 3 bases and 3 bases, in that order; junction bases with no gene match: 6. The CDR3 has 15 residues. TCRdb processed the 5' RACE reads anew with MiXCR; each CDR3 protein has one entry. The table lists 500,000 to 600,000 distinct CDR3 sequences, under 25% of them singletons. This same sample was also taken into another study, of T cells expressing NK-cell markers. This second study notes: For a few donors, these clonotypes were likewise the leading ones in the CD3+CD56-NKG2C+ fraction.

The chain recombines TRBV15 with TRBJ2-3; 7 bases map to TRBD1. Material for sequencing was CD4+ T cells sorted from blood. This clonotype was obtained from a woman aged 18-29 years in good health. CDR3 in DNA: TGTGCCACCAGCAGTAGGCGACAGGGAACAGATACGCAGTATTTT. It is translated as CATSSRRQGTDTQYF.